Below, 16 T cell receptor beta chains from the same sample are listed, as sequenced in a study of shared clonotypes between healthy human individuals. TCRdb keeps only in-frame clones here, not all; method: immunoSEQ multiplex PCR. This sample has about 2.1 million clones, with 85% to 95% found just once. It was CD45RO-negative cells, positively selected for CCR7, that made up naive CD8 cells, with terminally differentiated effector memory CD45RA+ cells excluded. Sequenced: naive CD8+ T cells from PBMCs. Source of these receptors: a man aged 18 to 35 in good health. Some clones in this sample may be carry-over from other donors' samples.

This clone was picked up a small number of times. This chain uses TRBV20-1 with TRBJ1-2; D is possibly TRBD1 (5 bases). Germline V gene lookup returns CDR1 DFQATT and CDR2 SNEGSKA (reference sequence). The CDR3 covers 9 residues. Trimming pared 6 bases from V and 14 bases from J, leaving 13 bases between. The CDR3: CSATGVGTF. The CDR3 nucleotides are TGCAGTGCAACGGGGGTAGGAACCTTC.

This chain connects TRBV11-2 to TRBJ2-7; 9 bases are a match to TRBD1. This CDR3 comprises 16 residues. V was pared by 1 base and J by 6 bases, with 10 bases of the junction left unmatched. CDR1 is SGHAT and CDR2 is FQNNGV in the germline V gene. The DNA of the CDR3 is TGTGCCAGCAGCTTAGGTCCCGGGACAGGGTCGTTCGAGCAGTACTTC. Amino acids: CASSLGPGTGSFEQYF.

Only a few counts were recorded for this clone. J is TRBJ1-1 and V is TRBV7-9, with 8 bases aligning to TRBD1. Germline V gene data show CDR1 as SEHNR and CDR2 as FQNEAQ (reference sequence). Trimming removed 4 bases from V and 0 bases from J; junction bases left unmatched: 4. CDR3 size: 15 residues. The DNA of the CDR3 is TGTGCCAGCAGCTCCCAGACAGGGGTGAACACTGAAGCTTTCTTT. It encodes CASSSQTGVNTEAFF.

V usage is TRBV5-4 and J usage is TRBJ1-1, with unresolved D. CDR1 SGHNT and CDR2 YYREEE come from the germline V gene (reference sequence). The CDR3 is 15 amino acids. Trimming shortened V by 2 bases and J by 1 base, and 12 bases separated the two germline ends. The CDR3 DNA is TGTGCCAGCAGCTTTGGGGAGGAACCGAACACTGAAGCTTTCTTT. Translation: CASSFGEEPNTEAFF.

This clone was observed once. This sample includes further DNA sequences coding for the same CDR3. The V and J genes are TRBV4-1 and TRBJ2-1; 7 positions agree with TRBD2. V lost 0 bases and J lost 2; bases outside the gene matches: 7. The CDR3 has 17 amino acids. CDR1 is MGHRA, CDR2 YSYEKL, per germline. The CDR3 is CASSQDRASGAYNEQFF. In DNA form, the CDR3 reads TGCGCCAGCAGCCAAGATAGGGCTAGCGGAGCCTACAATGAGCAGTTCTTC.

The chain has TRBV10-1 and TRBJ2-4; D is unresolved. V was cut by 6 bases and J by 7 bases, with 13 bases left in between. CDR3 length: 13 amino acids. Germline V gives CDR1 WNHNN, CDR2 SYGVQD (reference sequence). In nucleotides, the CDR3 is TGCGCCAGCAGAGTGGGTCTATCCAACATTCAGTACTTC. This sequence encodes CASRVGLSNIQYF.

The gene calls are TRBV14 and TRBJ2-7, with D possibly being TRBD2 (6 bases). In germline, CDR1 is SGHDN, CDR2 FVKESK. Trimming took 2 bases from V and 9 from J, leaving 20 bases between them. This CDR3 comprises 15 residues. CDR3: CASSQFYPGLGGQYF. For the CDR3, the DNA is TGTGCCAGCAGCCAATTTTATCCGGGACTCGGAGGGCAGTACTTC.

CDR3 DNA: TGCAGCGTTGGGGCGGGAGGGGGACCTCCGACAGATACGCAGTATTTT. Translating it yields CSVGAGGGPPTDTQYF. V and J are TRBV29-1 and TRBJ2-3, with 9 bases fitting TRBD2. J lost 3 bases, V lost 4 bases, and 11 bases had no gene match. The germline CDR1 and CDR2 sequences are SQVTM and ANQGSEA. CDR3 size: 16 residues.

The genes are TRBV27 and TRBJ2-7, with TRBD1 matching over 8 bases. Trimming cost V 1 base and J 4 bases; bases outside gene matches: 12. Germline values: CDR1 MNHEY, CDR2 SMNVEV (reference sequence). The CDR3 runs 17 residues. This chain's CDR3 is CASSLLLGTGTSYEQYF. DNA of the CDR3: TGTGCCAGCAGTTTATTGTTGGGGACAGGTACCTCGTACGAGCAGTACTTC.

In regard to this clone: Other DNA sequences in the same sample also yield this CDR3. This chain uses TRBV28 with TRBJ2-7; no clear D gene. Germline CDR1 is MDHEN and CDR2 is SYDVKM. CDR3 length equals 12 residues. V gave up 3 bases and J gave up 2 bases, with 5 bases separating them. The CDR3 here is CASSFRTYEQYF. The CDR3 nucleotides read TGTGCCAGCAGTTTCAGGACCTACGAGCAGTACTTC. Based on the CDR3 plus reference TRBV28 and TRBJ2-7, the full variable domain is DVKVTQSSRYLVKRTGEKVFLECVQDMDHENMFWYRQDPGLGLRLIYFSYDVKMKEKGDIPEGYSVSREKKERFSLILESASTNQTSMYLCASSFRTYEQYFGPGTRLTVT.

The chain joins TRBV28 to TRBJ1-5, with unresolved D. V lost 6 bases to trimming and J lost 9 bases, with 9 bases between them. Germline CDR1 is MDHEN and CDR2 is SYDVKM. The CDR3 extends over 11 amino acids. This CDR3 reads CASRGSGPQHF. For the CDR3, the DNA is TGTGCCAGCAGGGGCTCAGGGCCCCAGCATTTT.

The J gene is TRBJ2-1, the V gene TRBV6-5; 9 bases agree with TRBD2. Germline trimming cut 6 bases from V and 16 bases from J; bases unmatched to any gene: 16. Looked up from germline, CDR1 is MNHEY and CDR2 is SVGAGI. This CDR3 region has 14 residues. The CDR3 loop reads CASSPGSGSGGKFF. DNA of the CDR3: TGTGCCAGCAGCCCCGGGAGTGGTAGCGGGGGCAAATTCTTC.

As DNA, the CDR3 is TGTGCCAGTAGTCTTGGCGGGGGTGCGGAGACCCAGTACTTC. Amino acids: CASSLGGGAETQYF. This chain uses TRBV19 with TRBJ2-5, with 7 bases identical to TRBD2. This CDR3 has 14 residues. The trim removed 5 bases at V and 5 bases at J, leaving 8 bases unmatched. Germline V gene sequence: CDR1 LNHDA, CDR2 SQIVND (reference sequence).

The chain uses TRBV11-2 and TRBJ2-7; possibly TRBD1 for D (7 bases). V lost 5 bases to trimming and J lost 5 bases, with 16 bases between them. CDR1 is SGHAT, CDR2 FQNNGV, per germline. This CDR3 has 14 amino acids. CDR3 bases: TGTGCCAGCAGCCCCAGGGGGGAAGGGGACGAGCAGTACTTC. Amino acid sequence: CASSPRGEGDEQYF.

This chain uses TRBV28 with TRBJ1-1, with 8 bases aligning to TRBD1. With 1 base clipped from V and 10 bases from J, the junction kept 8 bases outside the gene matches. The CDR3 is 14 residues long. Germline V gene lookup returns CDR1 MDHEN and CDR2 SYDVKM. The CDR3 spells CASSLFTGGSRAFF. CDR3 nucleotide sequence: TGTGCCAGCAGTTTATTTACAGGGGGATCTCGAGCTTTCTTT.

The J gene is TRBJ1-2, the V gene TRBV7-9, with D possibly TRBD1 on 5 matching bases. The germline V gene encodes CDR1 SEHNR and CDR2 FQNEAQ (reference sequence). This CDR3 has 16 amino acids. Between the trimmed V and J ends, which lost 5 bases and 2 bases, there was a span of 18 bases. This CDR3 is CASSNVLSRDNYGYTF. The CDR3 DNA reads TGTGCCAGCAGCAATGTTCTCTCCAGGGACAACTATGGCTACACCTTC.